Given below is one TCR beta chain in context. The antigen remains undetermined. These data come from a study of identical twins. Regarding the study as a whole: Twin pairs had excess sharing that was weaker in beta out-of-frame sequences. Cord blood's abundant beta clonotypes had fewer insertions, unlike memory repertoires. Conclusions were drawn cross-sectionally by statistical analysis, without following the same donors.

CDR1 SNHLY and CDR2 FYNNEI come from the germline V gene. V trimming: 10 bases; J trimming: 4 bases; junction bases outside the gene matches: 10. There are 14 residues in the CDR3. cDNA carried unique molecular identifiers, and a universal primer site was added by template switching. TCRdb fed the 5' RACE reads into MiXCR, producing one record per CDR3 protein. The table shows around 1.7 million distinct CDR3 sequences, with more than 30% occurring only once. The sample taken for sequencing was cord blood. The TCR originated in a newborn girl in good health. The V call is TRBV2, the J call TRBJ2-5, with 9 nucleotides matching TRBD2. The CDR3 DNA follows: TGTGCCACCTCTTTCGCTAGCGGGGCAGAGACCCAGTACTTC. Protein product: CATSFASGAETQYF.